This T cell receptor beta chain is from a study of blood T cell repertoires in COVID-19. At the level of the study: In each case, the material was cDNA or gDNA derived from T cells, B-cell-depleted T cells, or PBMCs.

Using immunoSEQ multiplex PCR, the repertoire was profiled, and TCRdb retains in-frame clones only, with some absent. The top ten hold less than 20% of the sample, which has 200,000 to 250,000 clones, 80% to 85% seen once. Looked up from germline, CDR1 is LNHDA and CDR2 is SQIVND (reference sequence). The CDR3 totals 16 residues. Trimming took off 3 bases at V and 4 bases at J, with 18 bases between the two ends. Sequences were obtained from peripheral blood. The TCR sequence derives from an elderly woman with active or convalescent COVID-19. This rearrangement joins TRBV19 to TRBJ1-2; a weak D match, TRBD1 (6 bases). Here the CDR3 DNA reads TGTGCCAGTAGTATCGAGTCTGGGGGGGCCCGCTATGGCTACACCTTC. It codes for CASSIESGGARYGYTF.